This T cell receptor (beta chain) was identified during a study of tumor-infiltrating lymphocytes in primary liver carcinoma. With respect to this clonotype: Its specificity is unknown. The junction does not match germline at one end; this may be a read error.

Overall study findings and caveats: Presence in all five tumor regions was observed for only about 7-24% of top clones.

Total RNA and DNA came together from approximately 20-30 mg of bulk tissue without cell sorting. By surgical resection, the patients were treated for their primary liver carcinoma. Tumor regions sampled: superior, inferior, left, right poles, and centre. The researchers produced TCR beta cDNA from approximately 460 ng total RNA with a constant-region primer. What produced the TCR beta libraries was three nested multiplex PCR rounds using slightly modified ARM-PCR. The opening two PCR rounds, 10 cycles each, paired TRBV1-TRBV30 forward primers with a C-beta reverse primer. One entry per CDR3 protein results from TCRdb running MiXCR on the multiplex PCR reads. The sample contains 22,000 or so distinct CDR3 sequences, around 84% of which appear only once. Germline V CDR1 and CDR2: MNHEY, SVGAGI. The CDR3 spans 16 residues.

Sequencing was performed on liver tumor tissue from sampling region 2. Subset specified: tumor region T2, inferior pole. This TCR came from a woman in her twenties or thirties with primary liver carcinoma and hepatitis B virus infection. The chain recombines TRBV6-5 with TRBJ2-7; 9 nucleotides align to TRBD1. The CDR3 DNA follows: TGTGCCAGCTGCCGTGGACAGGGGCTATCAGCCTACGAGCAGAACTTC. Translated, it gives CASCRGQGLSAYEQNF.